A selection of T cell receptor beta chains follows, all from one sample in a study of technical replicates of blood from a few donors. Profiling relied on immunoSEQ multiplex PCR, and the TCRdb table lists in-frame clones only, not all of them. The sample contains tens of thousands of clones, 91% of which appear only once. The sequenced material came from T cells isolated from PBMCs. The receptors were gathered from a human donor in good health. CDR3s include the opening cysteine and the closing phenylalanine or tryptophan. The D gene is left open where the match is weak. Some rows mark clone size as missing; the rest say once, few, many or name a class of expanded clone.

V	length	D	J	size	CDR3	DNA
TRBV27	14	TRBD1	TRBJ1-4	NA	CASSSDRGQEKLFF	TGTGCCAGCAGCTCAGACAGGGGGCAAGAAAAACTGTTTTTT
TRBV6-1	14	TRBD1	TRBJ2-7	NA	CASSDTGGPYEQYF	TGTGCCAGCAGTGATACAGGGGGCCCCTACGAGCAGTACTTC
TRBV9	14	TRBD1	TRBJ1-1	NA	CASSVTGDFTEAFF	TGTGCCAGCAGCGTCACAGGGGATTTTACTGAAGCTTTCTTT
TRBV29-1	12	NA	TRBJ1-2	NA	CSATGTNYGYTF	TGCAGCGCAACAGGGACTAACTATGGCTACACCTTC
TRBV19	13	NA	TRBJ1-5	few	CASSAVSNQPQHF	TGTGCCAGTAGCGCAGTTAGCAATCAGCCCCAGCATTTT
TRBV2	13	TRBD1	TRBJ1-1	NA	CACPGTGGTEAFF	TGTGCCTGTCCCGGGACAGGGGGCACTGAAGCTTTCTTT
TRBV9	14	TRBD2	TRBJ2-7	NA	CASSPSGSSYEQYF	TGTGCCAGCAGTCCTAGCGGGAGTTCCTACGAGCAGTACTTC
TRBV5-4	11	NA	TRBJ2-7	NA	CASSLGGGQYF	TGTGCCAGCAGCTTGGGAGGGGGGCAGTACTTC
TRBV28	15	NA	TRBJ2-5	NA	CASSHPDRREETQYF	TGTGCCAGCAGCCATCCCGACAGGCGCGAAGAGACCCAGTACTTC
TRBV7-9	15	NA	TRBJ1-5	NA	CASSSGTSHTQPQHF	TGTGCCAGCAGCTCCGGGACAAGTCACACTCAGCCCCAGCATTTT
TRBV18	14	NA	TRBJ2-7	NA	CASSPYAETYEQYF	TGTGCCAGCTCACCATATGCAGAAACCTACGAGCAGTACTTC
TRBV6-5	14	NA	TRBJ2-5	NA	CASSSGLVQETQYF	TGTGCCAGCAGTTCGGGACTCGTCCAAGAGACCCAGTACTTC
TRBV18	16	TRBD1	TRBJ1-4	NA	CASSPAVGQGNEKLFF	TGTGCCAGCTCACCGGCGGTGGGACAGGGGAATGAAAAACTGTTTTTT
TRBV28	16	NA	TRBJ1-5	once	CASSSRPTYANQPQHF	TGTGCCAGCAGTAGCAGGCCGACCTATGCCAATCAGCCCCAGCATTTT
TRBV19	19	TRBD2	TRBJ2-3	NA	CASSIVPGLAGTSTDTQYF	TGTGCCAGTAGTATAGTCCCGGGACTAGCGGGGACTAGCACAGATACGCAGTATTTT
TRBV7-2	14	NA	TRBJ2-5	NA	CASSTDRSQETQYF	TGTGCCAGCAGCACCGACAGATCCCAAGAGACCCAGTACTTC
TRBV7-6	14	NA	TRBJ2-1	once	CASSLGPSLWEQFF	TGTGCCAGCAGCTTAGGACCTAGTCTTTGGGAGCAGTTCTTC
TRBV4-1	14	TRBD2	TRBJ2-1	NA	CASSQGFTSGEQFF	TGCGCCAGCAGCCAGGGTTTTACTAGCGGTGAGCAGTTCTTC
TRBV6-1	13	TRBD1	TRBJ1-1	once	CASKWDRSTEAFF	TGTGCCAGCAAGTGGGACAGATCCACTGAAGCTTTCTTT
TRBV12-5	17	NA	TRBJ1-3	NA	CASGLGDTAISGNTIYF	TGTGCTAGTGGTTTGGGGGACACAGCAATCTCTGGAAACACCATATATTTT
TRBV30	16	NA	TRBJ1-5	NA	CAWSVGQGKGNQPQHF	TGTGCCTGGAGTGTAGGTCAGGGGAAGGGCAATCAGCCCCAGCATTTT
TRBV27	14	NA	TRBJ1-3	NA	CASSLVGAGNTIYF	TGTGCCAGCAGTTTGGTAGGGGCTGGAAACACCATATATTTT
TRBV6-6	15	NA	TRBJ2-7	NA	CASSSGEGEPYEQYF	TGTGCCAGCAGTTCCGGGGAGGGGGAACCCTACGAGCAGTACTTC
TRBV10-1	18	TRBD2	TRBJ2-1	NA	CASSTVGLAGVSYNEQFF	TGCGCCAGCAGTACGGTAGGACTAGCGGGAGTATCCTACAATGAGCAGTTCTTC
TRBV5-6	17	TRBD1	TRBJ1-2	NA	CASSSSPGWGQGLGYTF	TGTGCCAGCAGCTCCTCCCCGGGATGGGGACAGGGACTTGGCTACACCTTC
TRBV7-9	13	NA	TRBJ1-2	once	CARKHTGNYGYTF	TGTGCCAGGAAGCATACAGGTAACTATGGCTACACCTTC
TRBV30	13	NA	TRBJ1-1	NA	CAWSVGVSKEAFF	TGTGCCTGGAGTGTAGGGGTCTCAAAAGAAGCTTTCTTT
TRBV4-3	15	NA	TRBJ2-7	NA	CASSQAGRGPWEQYF	TGCGCCAGCAGCCAAGCGGGTAGGGGCCCATGGGAGCAGTACTTC
TRBV6-1	16	TRBD1	TRBJ1-1	NA	CASSVRTGSMNTEAFF	TGTGCCAGCAGTGTCCGGACAGGATCTATGAACACTGAAGCTTTCTTT
TRBV9	13	TRBD1	TRBJ1-2	NA	CASSPLDRAGYTF	TGTGCCAGCAGCCCCCTGGACAGGGCTGGCTACACCTTC
TRBV11-3	17	NA	TRBJ2-2	NA	CASSLFTGQITNGELFF	TGTGCCAGCAGCTTATTTACAGGACAGATAACAAACGGGGAGCTGTTTTTT
TRBV9	13	NA	TRBJ2-7	once	CASSTGTPYEQYF	TGTGCCAGCAGCACCGGGACACCGTACGAGCAGTACTTC
TRBV11-3	14	NA	TRBJ2-1	NA	CASRQVLVYNEQFF	TGTGCCAGCAGACAGGTATTAGTATACAATGAGCAGTTCTTC
TRBV19	14	NA	TRBJ2-7	NA	CASSQGSHSYEQYF	TGTGCCAGTAGTCAGGGATCCCACTCCTACGAGCAGTACTTC
TRBV7-2	15	TRBD2	TRBJ2-7	NA	CASSYRTSASYEQYF	TGTGCCAGCAGCTACCGGACTAGCGCATCCTACGAGCAGTACTTC
TRBV18	14	NA	TRBJ1-1	few	CASSPDGGNTEAFF	TGTGCCAGCTCACCAGATGGAGGGAACACTGAAGCTTTCTTT
TRBV7-2	15	TRBD1	TRBJ2-1	NA	CASSLRQGGYNEQFF	TGTGCCAGCAGTCTAAGACAGGGTGGTTACAATGAGCAGTTCTTC
TRBV5-6	16	TRBD2	TRBJ2-1	NA	CASSLEGLEIGNEQFF	TGTGCCAGCAGCTTGGAAGGACTAGAAATTGGGAATGAGCAGTTCTTC
TRBV5-4	12	NA	TRBJ2-7	NA	CASRAPEYEQYF	TGTGCCAGCAGGGCCCCAGAATACGAGCAGTACTTC
TRBV27	17	TRBD1	TRBJ2-1	NA	CASSFLSGTGIYNEQFF	TGTGCCAGCAGTTTCCTTTCTGGGACAGGAATCTACAATGAGCAGTTCTTC
TRBV6-5	15	TRBD1	TRBJ2-3	NA	CASSPGTGLTDTQYF	TGTGCCAGCAGCCCCGGGACAGGCCTCACAGATACGCAGTATTTT
TRBV4-1	16	TRBD2	TRBJ2-3	NA	CASSDHRLAGADTQYF	TGCGCCAGCAGCGACCATAGACTAGCGGGAGCGGATACGCAGTATTTT
TRBV28	16	NA	TRBJ2-6	NA	CASNTRLHAGANVLTF	TGTGCCAGCAATACTAGACTGCACGCTGGGGCCAACGTCCTGACTTTC
TRBV5-1	15	NA	TRBJ2-5	NA	CASSLGGDSQETQYF	TGCGCCAGCAGCTTGGGTGGTGACAGCCAAGAGACCCAGTACTTC
TRBV11-1	15	NA	TRBJ2-2	NA	CASRKDTGNTGELFF	TGTGCCAGCAGAAAGGACACAGGGAACACCGGGGAGCTGTTTTTT
TRBV7-3	16	TRBD2	TRBJ2-2	once	CASSAWTSADTGELFF	TGTGCCAGCAGCGCCTGGACTAGCGCGGACACCGGGGAGCTGTTTTTT